This T cell receptor beta chain was recovered during a study of regulatory T cells in long-lasting Graves disease. Study outcomes and limitations: Persistent cases favored TRBV28, TRBJ1-2 and TRBJ2-5. Accuracy might have suffered from few samples.

This clonotype was recorded at least ten times. Its target is unknown. The time point here: newly diagnosed GD, antithyroid drugs for less than 3 months. Making the TCR library involved RNA that had been extracted from PBMCs. The guidelines of the American Thyroid Association were the basis for diagnosing Graves' disease. Trimming removed 0 bases at V and 4 bases at J, with 15 bases between. Germline V gives CDR1 GTSNPN, CDR2 SVGIG (reference sequence). The CDR3 spans 15 residues. The authors built TCR beta libraries using iRepertoire HTBI primers and Arm-PCR of CDR3 regions. TCRdb re-derived calls from the multiplex PCR reads in MiXCR, one entry per CDR3 protein. The data contain 550,000 to 700,000 distinct CDR3 sequences, 15% to 20% of them singletons. This sample was shared with a second study, whose subject was T cells in Graves' hyperthyroidism and ophthalmopathy.

This receptor was taken from a man between 18 and 35 years old with Graves disease. Specimen: peripheral blood mononuclear cells (PBMCs), collected at new diagnosis, from a patient treated with antithyroid drugs. The V and J genes are TRBV30 and TRBJ2-5, with D tentatively TRBD2 (6 bases). The CDR3 DNA sequence: TGTGCCTGGAGTGTTTTCGCGGGAAAGGGAGAGACCCAGTACTTC. It encodes CAWSVFAGKGETQYF.